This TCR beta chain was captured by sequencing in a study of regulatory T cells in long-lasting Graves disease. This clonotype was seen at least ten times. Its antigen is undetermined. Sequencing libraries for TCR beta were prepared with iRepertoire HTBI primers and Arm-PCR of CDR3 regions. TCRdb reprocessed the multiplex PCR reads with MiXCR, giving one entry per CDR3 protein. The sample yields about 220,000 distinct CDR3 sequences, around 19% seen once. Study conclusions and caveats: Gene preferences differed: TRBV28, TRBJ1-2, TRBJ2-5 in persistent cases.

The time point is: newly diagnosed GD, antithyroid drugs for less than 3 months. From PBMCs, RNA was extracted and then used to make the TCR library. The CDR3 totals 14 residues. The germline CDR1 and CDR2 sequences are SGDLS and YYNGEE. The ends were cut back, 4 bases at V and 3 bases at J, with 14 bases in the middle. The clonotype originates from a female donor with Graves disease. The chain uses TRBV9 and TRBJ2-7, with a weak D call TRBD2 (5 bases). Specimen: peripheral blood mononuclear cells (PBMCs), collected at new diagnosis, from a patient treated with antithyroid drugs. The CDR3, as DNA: TGTGCCAGCAGCCCCCGGTCCCGGGGCTACGAGCAGTACTTC. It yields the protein CASSPRSRGYEQYF.